This T cell receptor beta chain was recorded in a study of T-cell memory formation after mild COVID-19. In the study overall: TCR clustering was largely donor specific.

Germline CDR1 reads LGHDT; CDR2 reads YNNKEL (reference sequence). V shed 0 bases and J shed 6 bases, with 15 bases lying between them. The CDR3 totals 16 residues. Using its own MiXCR run on the 5' RACE reads, TCRdb lists one record per CDR3 protein. The table records 500,000 to 600,000 distinct CDR3 sequences, roughly 18% of them present only once. This TCR was recovered from an adult woman who had mild COVID-19 (a few samples of this study predate the infection). Cell type and time point are not known. Sequences were obtained from PBMCs or a T cell subset sorted from them (not recorded which). The chain uses TRBV3-1 and TRBJ2-1; weak D call: TRBD2 (7 bases). The CDR3 nucleotides read TGTGCCAGCAGCCAAGATGTGGGCGGGGGCCTCAATGAGCAGTTCTTC. It is translated as CASSQDVGGGLNEQFF.